This entry describes one TCR beta chain. The antigen this receptor binds is unknown. No qualities accompany the bases; no much larger clone lies one base away. The entry originates in a study of T cell responses to AZD1222 COVID-19 vaccine (dated by TCRdb to the early 2020s). Study-level background: AZD1222 recipients with second doses at about 4 weeks or about 12 weeks were pooled, because spike-specific TCR depth and breadth did not differ between schedules. TCR sequencing covered approximately 230 trial participants: 200 to 210 given two doses of AZD1222 and approximately 26 given two doses of MenACWY control vaccine. Trial participants were enrolled into age subgroups of 18-55, 56-69 and 70-plus years, which contained 148, 28 and 57 TCR-sequenced participants, respectively. Study-wide findings and limitations: Vaccine-associated CD4 TCRs spanned the whole spike protein, with dominant responses in regions 160-218 and 743-854. In the small 56-69-year group, the increase in depth fell short of significance, most likely because of low power. Because no samples from the day 14 peak response were available, repertoires could be characterized only after the peak T cell response. Participants were mostly white British, with more females than males. The authors suggested clonal diversity may have been underestimated. After two AZD1222 doses, both the breadth and the depth of spike-specific TCRs were significantly higher than at day 0 and than in MenACWY recipients. Reportedly, close to half of the unique spike-specific TCRs recognized epitopes lying outside the regions that are mutated in the B.1.351 and B.1.1.7 variants. Only a handful of AZD1222 recipients were SARS-CoV-2 seropositive at baseline, limiting conclusions about previously exposed vaccinees.

The CDR3 regions of human TCRbeta chains were subjected to immunosequencing. As for the authors' bioinformatics: TCRs in the repertoires were matched against a reference library of SARS-CoV-2-specific TCRs that had been generated with the MIRA antigen-specificity platform. Breadth was defined as the fraction of unique TCRs that were SARS-CoV-2-associated. Depth was defined as the fraction of total T cells that were SARS-CoV-2-associated. Using the MIRA data, each spike-specific TCR was mapped to the spike region that the TCR reacts to and placed in a CD4 or CD8 class. Log10-transformed breadth and depth values were compared by one-way ANOVA with Sidak's multiple comparisons tests. This immuneACCESS table, as held by TCRdb, lists in-frame sequences with V and J called but not all clones. Of the missing ones, under half trace to an unresolved V gene in checked studies; the others have no known cause. That table gives V, J and clone size, and the DNA gave D and trimming. The sample table lists about 86,000 clones, around 90% of them with a count of one. The top ten clones comprise around 2.2% of the sample.

The CDR3, cysteine through phenylalanine, is 19 amino acids long. The only DNA kept is the CDR3, 57 bases in frame from the first base. The junction shows trimming of 4 bases on V and 0 bases on J, plus 21 bases between the germline ends. Taken from the germline V gene, the CDR1 and CDR2 loops are KGHSH and LQKENI. The time point label on this specimen signifies: baseline before first vaccination. Vaccinee samples were obtained from the UK trials COV001 and COV002, which included a single-blind randomized controlled phase 2/3 trial of AZD1222 (ChAdOx1 nCoV-19) in healthy adults. Trial participant PBMC samples were collected at day 0 and day 28 after the second dose for TCRbeta chain sequencing.

The sequencing here drew on peripheral blood, taken on day 0 of AZD1222 vaccination. The TCR originated in an adult in good health. The chain joins TRBV18 to TRBJ2-2, with TRBD2 as a weak D call on 6 bases. The encoded CDR3 is CASSRAPGLTTANTGELFF. The sequenced DNA: TGTGCCAGCTCACGCGCGCCGGGACTCACAACCGCGAACACCGGGGAGCTGTTTTTT.